These T cell receptor beta chains were read from a single sample in a study of shared clonotypes between healthy human individuals. Measured with immunoSEQ multiplex PCR; TCRdb has only the in-frame clones, and not every one. Counted here are about 2.3 million clones, approximately 93% occurring once; the ten biggest clones make up under 0.45%. Sample: naive CD4+ T cells from PBMCs. These receptors all come from a man in his late teens or twenties in good health. Some clones in this sample may be carry-over from other donors' samples. Both conserved end residues are part of each CDR3. A D gene is named only where the DNA matches it firmly. Not all rows give a size; the values are once, few, many and, for expanded clones, a class.

d_call: TRBD1; v_call: TRBV6-5; clone_size: NA; j_call: TRBJ2-2; cdr3_aa: CASRPTGGHTGELFF; cdr3_nt: TGTGCCAGCAGACCGACAGGGGGGCACACCGGGGAGCTGTTTTTT
d_call: NA; v_call: TRBV10-2; clone_size: NA; j_call: TRBJ1-5; cdr3_aa: CASSGGGQPQHF; cdr3_nt: TGCGCCAGCTCGGGGGGGGGTCAGCCCCAGCATTTT
d_call: TRBD1; v_call: TRBV15; clone_size: NA; j_call: TRBJ1-1; cdr3_aa: CATGDDGGGRDSSTEAFF; cdr3_nt: TGTGCCACCGGGGATGACGGAGGGGGCAGGGATAGTAGCACTGAAGCTTTCTTT
d_call: NA; v_call: TRBV18; clone_size: NA; j_call: TRBJ2-1; cdr3_aa: CASSPTLYNEQFF; cdr3_nt: TGTGCCAGCTCACCGACACTGTACAATGAGCAGTTCTTC
d_call: TRBD1; v_call: TRBV4-1; clone_size: NA; j_call: TRBJ1-1; cdr3_aa: CASSQGQGQGYTEAFF; cdr3_nt: TGCGCCAGCAGCCAAGGGCAGGGACAGGGGTACACTGAAGCTTTCTTT
d_call: TRBD2; v_call: TRBV7-9; clone_size: NA; j_call: TRBJ2-1; cdr3_aa: CASSLALGLAGADEQFF; cdr3_nt: TGTGCCAGCAGCTTAGCCTTGGGACTAGCGGGAGCGGATGAGCAGTTCTTC
d_call: NA; v_call: TRBV5-1; clone_size: NA; j_call: TRBJ2-7; cdr3_aa: CASSLDGRDLQQYF; cdr3_nt: TGCGCCAGCAGCTTGGATGGCAGGGATTTGCAGCAGTACTTC
d_call: TRBD2; v_call: TRBV2; clone_size: NA; j_call: TRBJ2-1; cdr3_aa: CASTQTSGVYNEQFF; cdr3_nt: TGTGCCAGCACCCAAACTAGCGGGGTCTACAATGAGCAGTTCTTC
d_call: TRBD2; v_call: TRBV28; clone_size: NA; j_call: TRBJ2-1; cdr3_aa: CASSLLVASGSTIGYNEQFF; cdr3_nt: TGTGCCAGCAGTTTATTAGTGGCTAGCGGGAGTACTATAGGTTACAATGAGCAGTTCTTC
d_call: TRBD1; v_call: TRBV19; clone_size: NA; j_call: TRBJ2-1; cdr3_aa: CASSYRTGAWNEQFF; cdr3_nt: TGTGCCAGTAGCTACCGGACAGGGGCTTGGAATGAGCAGTTCTTC
d_call: NA; v_call: TRBV28; clone_size: NA; j_call: TRBJ1-2; cdr3_aa: CASSSPERPYGYTF; cdr3_nt: TGTGCCAGCAGTTCCCCCGAACGTCCCTATGGCTACACCTTC
d_call: TRBD1; v_call: TRBV7-9; clone_size: NA; j_call: TRBJ2-3; cdr3_aa: CASSSQTGGTDTQYF; cdr3_nt: TGTGCCAGCAGCTCCCAGACAGGGGGCACAGATACGCAGTATTTT
d_call: NA; v_call: TRBV7-9; clone_size: NA; j_call: TRBJ1-4; cdr3_aa: CASGQVEKLFF; cdr3_nt: TGTGCCAGTGGGCAGGTTGAAAAACTGTTTTTT
d_call: NA; v_call: TRBV9; clone_size: NA; j_call: TRBJ2-7; cdr3_aa: CASSAREGVGHYEQYF; cdr3_nt: TGTGCCAGCAGCGCCCGGGAAGGGGTGGGCCACTACGAGCAGTACTTC
d_call: TRBD1; v_call: TRBV7-9; clone_size: NA; j_call: TRBJ2-1; cdr3_aa: CASSPPGQVSYNEQFF; cdr3_nt: TGTGCCAGCAGCCCTCCGGGACAGGTCTCCTACAATGAGCAGTTCTTC
d_call: NA; v_call: TRBV7-8; clone_size: NA; j_call: TRBJ2-2; cdr3_aa: CASTTRWGTPNTGELFF; cdr3_nt: TGTGCCAGCACCACACGTTGGGGAACTCCGAACACCGGGGAGCTGTTTTTT
d_call: TRBD2; v_call: TRBV29-1; clone_size: NA; j_call: TRBJ2-3; cdr3_aa: CSVEVPAGATDTQYF; cdr3_nt: TGCAGCGTTGAGGTGCCAGCGGGAGCGACAGATACGCAGTATTTT
d_call: TRBD1; v_call: TRBV9; clone_size: NA; j_call: TRBJ1-2; cdr3_aa: CASREDRGPLGYTF; cdr3_nt: TGTGCCAGCAGAGAGGACAGGGGGCCCCTTGGCTACACCTTC
d_call: NA; v_call: TRBV10-1; clone_size: NA; j_call: TRBJ2-5; cdr3_aa: CASSVGTGPGETQYF; cdr3_nt: TGCGCCAGCAGTGTCGGAACAGGCCCGGGGGAGACCCAGTACTTC
d_call: NA; v_call: TRBV19; clone_size: NA; j_call: TRBJ1-4; cdr3_aa: CASRKPPGSTNEKLFF; cdr3_nt: TGTGCCAGTAGGAAGCCCCCCGGGTCAACTAATGAAAAACTGTTTTTT
d_call: NA; v_call: TRBV29-1; clone_size: NA; j_call: TRBJ1-2; cdr3_aa: CSVNGRANYGYTF; cdr3_nt: TGCAGCGTCAACGGGAGAGCAAACTATGGCTACACCTTC
d_call: NA; v_call: TRBV11-2; clone_size: few; j_call: TRBJ1-1; cdr3_aa: CASSLDRGQGNTEAFF; cdr3_nt: TGTGCCAGCAGCTTAGATAGGGGTCAGGGGAACACTGAAGCTTTCTTT
d_call: NA; v_call: TRBV7-2; clone_size: NA; j_call: TRBJ2-7; cdr3_aa: CASSSYRGTDYEQYF; cdr3_nt: TGTGCCAGCAGCTCTTACCGGGGCACAGACTACGAGCAGTACTTC
d_call: NA; v_call: TRBV5-5; clone_size: NA; j_call: TRBJ2-2; cdr3_aa: CASSLPPYGELFF; cdr3_nt: TGTGCCAGCAGCTTGCCTCCTTATGGGGAGCTGTTTTTT
d_call: NA; v_call: TRBV21-1; clone_size: once; j_call: TRBJ2-7; cdr3_aa: CARTSGGPGGGYEQYF; cdr3_nt: TGTGCCAGGACTAGCGGGGGGCCCGGAGGGGGCTACGAGCAGTACTTC
d_call: NA; v_call: TRBV9; clone_size: NA; j_call: TRBJ2-3; cdr3_aa: CASSVGAGGKSTDTQYF; cdr3_nt: TGTGCCAGCAGCGTAGGAGCAGGCGGGAAAAGCACAGATACGCAGTATTTT
d_call: NA; v_call: TRBV9; clone_size: NA; j_call: TRBJ2-7; cdr3_aa: CASSVEVISYEQYF; cdr3_nt: TGTGCCAGCAGCGTAGAGGTTATCTCCTACGAGCAGTACTTC
d_call: NA; v_call: TRBV7-3; clone_size: NA; j_call: TRBJ2-1; cdr3_aa: CASSLGFLKNEQFF; cdr3_nt: TGTGCCAGCAGCTTAGGTTTCTTGAAAAATGAGCAGTTCTTC
d_call: NA; v_call: TRBV5-1; clone_size: NA; j_call: TRBJ1-2; cdr3_aa: CASSLGRPYGYTF; cdr3_nt: TGCGCCAGCAGCTTGGGACGGCCCTATGGCTACACCTTC
d_call: TRBD2; v_call: TRBV25-1; clone_size: NA; j_call: TRBJ2-5; cdr3_aa: CASSDGLAGETQYF; cdr3_nt: TGTGCCAGCAGTGACGGACTAGCGGGAGAGACCCAGTACTTC
d_call: NA; v_call: TRBV6-1; clone_size: NA; j_call: TRBJ2-2; cdr3_aa: CASRTGWGTGELFF; cdr3_nt: TGTGCCAGCAGGACGGGATGGGGCACCGGGGAGCTGTTTTTT